These 17 T cell receptor beta chains were all obtained from the same sample, sequenced in a study of shared clonotypes between healthy human individuals. Sequencing used immunoSEQ multiplex PCR; TCRdb keeps in-frame clones, though not all of them. The sample lists about 1,500,000 clones, approximately 97% occurring once. The material sequenced was naive CD4+ T cells sorted from blood. Noted subset: CD45RA+ positively selected. The receptors derive from a man under 40 in good health.

The chain is built from TRBV9 and TRBJ1-4; D unclear. Trimming removed 0 bases at V and 11 bases at J, with 11 bases between. CDR3 length equals 13 residues. CDR1 is SGDLS and CDR2 is YYNGEE in the germline V gene. CDR3 in amino acids: CASSVVGSGKLFF. For the CDR3, the DNA is TGTGCCAGCAGCGTAGTGGGGTCTGGGAAACTGTTTTTT.

As for this clone: The same CDR3 arises from other DNA sequences in this sample as well. This chain links TRBV5-1 with TRBJ2-5; D unresolved. The V end was cut by 0 bases, the J end by 5 bases, with 8 bases between. The CDR3 extends over 13 amino acids. Germline CDR1 is SGHRS and CDR2 is YFSETQ. CDR3 loop: CASSLGSGETQYF. CDR3 DNA: TGCGCCAGCAGCTTGGGCAGTGGGGAGACCCAGTACTTC.

The chain joins TRBV6-1 to TRBJ1-2; maybe TRBD1 (5 bases). There are 15 residues in the CDR3. V lost 2 bases and J lost 5, with 15 bases in between. Germline CDR1 is MNHNS and CDR2 is SASEGT. CDR3 region: CASSEYSLGGYGYTF. CDR3 sequence (DNA): TGTGCCAGCAGTGAATATTCACTTGGGGGTTATGGCTACACCTTC.

The chain combines TRBV28 with TRBJ2-7, with TRBD2 as a possible D gene (6 bases). The CDR3 spans 12 residues. The V and J ends lost 11 bases and 4 bases respectively, with 15 bases between them. In germline, CDR1 is MDHEN, CDR2 SYDVKM. CDR3 DNA sequence: TGTGCCGAAGCGGGCCCAAATTACGAGCAGTACTTC. Its protein is CAEAGPNYEQYF.

The chain combines TRBV18 with TRBJ2-7; maybe TRBD1 (6 bases). The CDR3 length is 14 residues. The germline V gene has CDR1 KGHSH and CDR2 LQKENI. V was trimmed by 5 bases and J by 2 bases, leaving 13 bases between them. This CDR3 reads CASSERQGPYEQYF. The DNA for the CDR3 is TGTGCCAGCTCAGAGCGGCAGGGGCCCTACGAGCAGTACTTC.

For the CDR3, the DNA is TGTGCCAGCAGCCAAGCGGGACTAGCCACAAACAATGAGCAGTTCTTC. This translates into CASSQAGLATNNEQFF. V and J are TRBV4-2 and TRBJ2-1; 9 bases align to TRBD2. Looked up from germline, CDR1 is LGHNA and CDR2 is YNFKEQ. V shed 1 base, J shed 5 bases, and the junction held 6 bases outside the gene matches. The CDR3 loop spans 16 amino acids.

The chain uses TRBV7-2 and TRBJ2-2; 7 nucleotides line up with TRBD1. CDR3 length: 16 amino acids. J gave up 1 base and V 5 bases, and 7 bases lay outside the gene matches. Germline loops: CDR1 SGHTA, CDR2 FQGNSA. In DNA form, the CDR3 reads TGTGCCAGCAGCCCGTCAGGGGGAAGGAACACCGGGGAGCTGTTTTTT. Its protein is CASSPSGGRNTGELFF.

DNA for the CDR3: TGTGCCAGCAGTGTCGGACTAGCGCACTACGAGCAGTACTTC. It specifies CASSVGLAHYEQYF. The chain joins TRBV2 to TRBJ2-7; 9 nucleotides line up with TRBD2. The CDR3 loop spans 14 amino acids. Losses at the gene ends were 4 bases for V and 3 bases for J; bases not matched to a gene: 4. Germline V gene lookup returns CDR1 SNHLY and CDR2 FYNNEI. The entire variable domain, with the rest obtained from reference TRBV2 and TRBJ2-7, is as follows: EPEVTQTPSHQVTQMGQEVILRCVPISNHLYFYWYRQILGQKVEFLVSFYNNEISEKSEIFDDQFSVERPDGSNFTLKIRSTKLEDSAMYFCASSVGLAHYEQYFGPGTRLTVT.

V usage is TRBV7-8 and J usage is TRBJ2-4, with 11 bases identical to TRBD2. The CDR3 has 15 residues. V dropped 5 bases and J dropped 8; count of bases not matched to a gene: 8. Germline V gives CDR1 SGHVS, CDR2 FQNEAQ. The CDR3 DNA reads as TGTGCCAGCAGCGCGGGACTAGCGGCCTGGGACATTCAGTACTTC. This codes for CASSAGLAAWDIQYF.

V is TRBV5-1 and J is TRBJ2-3; 10 positions match TRBD1. The CDR3 spans 17 residues. The V segment lost 4 bases and the J segment 0 bases; nucleotides outside the gene matches: 8. From germline, CDR1 is SGHRS and CDR2 YFSETQ. CDR3 amino acids: CASSKGQGMSSTDTQYF. DNA of the CDR3: TGCGCCAGCAGCAAGGGACAGGGGATGTCTAGCACAGATACGCAGTATTTT.

The rearrangement joins TRBV7-9 to TRBJ2-1; a weak D match, TRBD1 (5 bases). In germline, CDR1 is SEHNR, CDR2 FQNEAQ (reference sequence). The ends were cut back, 1 base at V and 3 bases at J, with 22 bases in the middle. This CDR3 comprises 19 residues. The CDR3 DNA follows: TGTGCCAGCAGCTTAGGGACAAAGGAATTCCCAGAATTCTACAATGAGCAGTTCTTC. It specifies CASSLGTKEFPEFYNEQFF. Looking up the rest from reference TRBV7-9 and TRBJ2-1 gives the full variable domain: DTGVSQNPRHKITKRGQNVTFRCDPISEHNRLYWYRQTLGQGPEFLTYFQNEAQLEKSRLLSDRFSAERPKGSFSTLEIQRTEQGDSAMYLCASSLGTKEFPEFYNEQFFGPGTRLTVL.

The chain combines TRBV29-1 with TRBJ2-3, with no clear D. V lost 6 bases to trimming and J lost 2 bases, with 12 bases between them. The CDR3 loop spans 13 amino acids. From germline, CDR1 is SQVTM and CDR2 ANQGSEA. The CDR3 region is CSVLSSFTDTQYF. CDR3 bases: TGCAGCGTCCTCAGCAGCTTCACAGATACGCAGTATTTT.

The chain has TRBV28 and TRBJ2-7, with D perhaps matching TRBD2 (5 bases). The CDR3 length is 13 residues. Deletions cut 11 bases from V and 3 bases from J, with 17 bases between. Germline CDR1 is MDHEN and CDR2 is SYDVKM. CDR3 amino acids: CAASGGPGYEQYF. The DNA for the CDR3 is TGTGCCGCGTCGGGCGGGCCGGGCTACGAGCAGTACTTC.

This chain joins TRBV5-4 and TRBJ2-1; TRBD2 aligns across 9 bases. CDR1 and CDR2 (germline): SGHNT, YYREEE (reference sequence). The CDR3 is made up of 16 amino acids. Trimming took 6 bases from V and 7 from J; bases not matched to a gene: 14. Here the CDR3 reads CASTTLAGGRVNEQFF. CDR3 coding DNA: TGTGCCAGCACTACTCTCGCGGGAGGGCGGGTGAATGAGCAGTTCTTC.

The rearrangement uses TRBV7-9 and TRBJ2-5; 7 nucleotides agree with TRBD2. This CDR3 contains 13 residues. Per the germline V gene, CDR1 is SEHNR and CDR2 is FQNEAQ (reference sequence). V was pared by 5 bases and J by 2 bases, with 2 bases of the junction left unmatched. The chain's CDR3 is CASSRTSQETQYF. The DNA of the CDR3 is TGTGCCAGCAGCCGGACTAGTCAAGAGACCCAGTACTTC.

The chain is built from TRBV5-4 and TRBJ2-1; D is perhaps TRBD2 (5 bases). The CDR3 is made up of 14 amino acids. Germline CDR1 reads SGHNT; CDR2 reads YYREEE (reference sequence). V was shortened by 2 bases and J by 5 bases, with 11 bases between the two germline ends. The chain's CDR3 is CASSLASQNNEQFF. DNA for the CDR3: TGTGCCAGCAGCTTAGCTAGCCAGAACAATGAGCAGTTCTTC.

The genes are TRBV29-1 and TRBJ2-1; possibly TRBD1 for D (5 bases). With 3 bases removed from V and 6 bases from J, the gap between germline ends came to 15 bases. The CDR3 covers 14 residues. Germline CDR1 SQVTM, CDR2 ANQGSEA. The CDR3 bases are TGCAGCGTTGATAGTTCTGCAGGGATCAATGAGCAGTTCTTC. Translation: CSVDSSAGINEQFF.